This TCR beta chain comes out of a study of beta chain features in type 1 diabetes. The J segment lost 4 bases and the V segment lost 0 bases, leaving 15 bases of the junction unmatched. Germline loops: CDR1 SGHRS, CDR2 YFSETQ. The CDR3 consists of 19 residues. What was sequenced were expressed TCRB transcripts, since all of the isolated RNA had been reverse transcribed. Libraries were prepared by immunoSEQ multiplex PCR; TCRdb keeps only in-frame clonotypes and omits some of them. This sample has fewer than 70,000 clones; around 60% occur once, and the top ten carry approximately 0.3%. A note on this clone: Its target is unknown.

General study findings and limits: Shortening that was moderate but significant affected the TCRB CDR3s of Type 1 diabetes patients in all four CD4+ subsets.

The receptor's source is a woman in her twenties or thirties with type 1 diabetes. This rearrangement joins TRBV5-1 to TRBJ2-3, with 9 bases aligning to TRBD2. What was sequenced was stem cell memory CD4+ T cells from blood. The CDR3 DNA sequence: TGCGCCAGCAGCTTGGTCTTAGCGGGCGGGAGGGCCGGCGCAGATACGCAGTATTTT. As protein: CASSLVLAGGRAGADTQYF.